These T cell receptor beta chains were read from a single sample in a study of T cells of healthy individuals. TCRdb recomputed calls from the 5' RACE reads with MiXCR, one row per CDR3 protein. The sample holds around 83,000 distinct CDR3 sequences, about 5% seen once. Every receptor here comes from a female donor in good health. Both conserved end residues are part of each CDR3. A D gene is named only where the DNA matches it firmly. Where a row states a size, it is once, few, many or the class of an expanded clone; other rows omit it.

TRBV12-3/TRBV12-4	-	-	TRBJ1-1	TGTGCCAGCAGTTACAGGGAAGGGGGCACTGAAGCTTTCTTT	CASSYREGGTEAFF
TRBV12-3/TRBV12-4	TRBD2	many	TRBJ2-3	TGTGCCAGCAGATCAGGCCAGAACTACCTAGCGGGAGCTGCCGATACGCAGTATTTT	CASRSGQNYLAGAADTQYF
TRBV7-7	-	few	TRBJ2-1	TGTGCTAGCAGCTTAGGGGTGGGGGGCCATGAGCAGTTCTTC	CASSLGVGGHEQFF
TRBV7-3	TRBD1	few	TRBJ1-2	TGTGCCAGCAGCCAAGCCTATGAGGCAGGGGGTGCTGGCTACACCTTC	CASSQAYEAGGAGYTF
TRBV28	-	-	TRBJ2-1	TGTGCCAACGGGAGACGTTTGCAGAATGAGCAGTTCTTC	CANGRRLQNEQFF
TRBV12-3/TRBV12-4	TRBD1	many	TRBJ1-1	TGTGCCAGCAGCCCTCTCGGACAGGGAGGGACTGAAGCTTTCTTT	CASSPLGQGGTEAFF
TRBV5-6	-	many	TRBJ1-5	TGTGCCAGCAGCTATCAGGGTCACAGCAATCAGCCCCAGCATTTT	CASSYQGHSNQPQHF
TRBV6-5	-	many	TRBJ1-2	TGTGCCAGCAGAATTACCCAGAGGGCCCATGGCTACACCTTC	CASRITQRAHGYTF
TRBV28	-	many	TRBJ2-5	TGTGCCAGCAGCCCTTGGGGCGATGAAGGCGGAGAGACCCAGTACTTC	CASSPWGDEGGETQYF
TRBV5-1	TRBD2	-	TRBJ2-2	TGCGCCAGCAGCTCCGCGGGAGCGGCCCTGGCGGAGCTGTTTTTT	CASSSAGAALAELFF
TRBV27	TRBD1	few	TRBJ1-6	TGTGCCAGCAGCAGGGACAGGGGTTCACCCCTCCACTTT	CASSRDRGSPLHF
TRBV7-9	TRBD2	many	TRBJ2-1	TGTGCCAGCAGCTCTCTAAACGCGGGAGAGCGGTTCTTC	CASSSLNAGERFF
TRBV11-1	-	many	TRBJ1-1	TGTGCCAGCAGCTTAGGTCAGGGGAACACTGAAGCTTTCTTT	CASSLGQGNTEAFF
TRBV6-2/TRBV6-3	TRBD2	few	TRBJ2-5	TGTGCCAGCAGCCTAAGACTAGCGGGAGGAACACAAGAGACCCAGTACTTC	CASSLRLAGGTQETQYF
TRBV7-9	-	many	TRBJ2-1	TGTGCCAGCAGCTTAGCAGGGTCAAGTGAGCAGTTCTTC	CASSLAGSSEQFF
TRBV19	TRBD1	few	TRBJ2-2	TGTGCCAGTACCCTGAAGGGGGCTCGAACCGGGGAGCTGTTTTTT	CASTLKGARTGELFF
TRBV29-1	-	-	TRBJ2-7	TGCAGCGTTGAAGAGGGGGTCGGTCTCCGCGAGCAGTACTTC	CSVEEGVGLREQYF
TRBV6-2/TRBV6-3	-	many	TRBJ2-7	TGTGCCAGCAGTCGCGCCCTGGGGTCGACGAGCTCCTACGAGCAGTACTTC	CASSRALGSTSSYEQYF
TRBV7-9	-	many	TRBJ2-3	TGTGCCAGCAGCTTATTTCCAGCGCGGAAGCTAGATACGCAGTATTTT	CASSLFPARKLDTQYF
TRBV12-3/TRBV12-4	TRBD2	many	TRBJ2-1	TGTGCCAGCAGTTTGGCGGGAGGAGACAATGAGCAGTTCTTC	CASSLAGGDNEQFF
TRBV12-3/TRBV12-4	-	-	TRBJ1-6	TGTGCCAGCAGTCTGGCGGGGCCAAATTCACCCCTCCACTTT	CASSLAGPNSPLHF
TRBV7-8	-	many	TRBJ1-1	TGTGCCAGCAGCTTGAGGACGAACACTGAAGCTTTCTTT	CASSLRTNTEAFF
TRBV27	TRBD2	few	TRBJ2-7	TGTGCCAGCAGTTTTGGGACTAGCGGGAGTTGGAACGAGCAGTACTTC	CASSFGTSGSWNEQYF
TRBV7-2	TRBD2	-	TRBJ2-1	TGTGCCAGCAGCTTGTGGGCCGCGGGAGTCTCCAATGAGCAGTTCTTC	CASSLWAAGVSNEQFF
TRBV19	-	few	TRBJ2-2	TGTGCCAGTAGTATCTCCGGGACACTCATCACCGGGGAGCTGTTTTTT	CASSISGTLITGELFF
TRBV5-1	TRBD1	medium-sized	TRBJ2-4	TGCGCCAGCAGCTTGGCCCCCGGACAGGGGGCATCCAAAAACATTCAGTACTTC	CASSLAPGQGASKNIQYF
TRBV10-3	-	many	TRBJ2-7	TGTGCCATCAGTGACCGGGACACCTACGAGCAGTACTTC	CAISDRDTYEQYF
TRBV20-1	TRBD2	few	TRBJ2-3	TGCACTGAGGCACTAGCGGGAGCGGAGGGTAGGACAGATACGCAGTATTTT	CTEALAGAEGRTDTQYF
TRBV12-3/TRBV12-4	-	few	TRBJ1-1	TGTGCCAGCAGCCCCAACAGGGCTCTGAACACTGAAGCTTTCTTT	CASSPNRALNTEAFF
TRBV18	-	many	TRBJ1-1	TGTGCCAGCTCACCTCCTCTCTTTCATTCGGGGCCGAACACTGAAGCTTTCTTT	CASSPPLFHSGPNTEAFF
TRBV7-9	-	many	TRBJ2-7	TGTGCCAGCAGCCCCGGACCGGGGGCTCAGGGGGACTTC	CASSPGPGAQGDF
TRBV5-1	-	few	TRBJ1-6	TGCGCCAGCAGCCCCGAGGCTTGGGATTCACCCCTCCACTTT	CASSPEAWDSPLHF
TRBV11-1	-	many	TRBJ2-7	TGTGCCAGCAGTTGGGCAGGGCGGATGTCCTACGAGCAGTACTTC	CASSWAGRMSYEQYF
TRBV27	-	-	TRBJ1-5	TGTGCCAGCAGCACAGACCCCTATAGCAATCAGCCCCAGCATTTT	CASSTDPYSNQPQHF
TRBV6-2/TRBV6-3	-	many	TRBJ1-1	TGTGCCAGCCTGCAGGGTACTGAAGCTTTCTTT	CASLQGTEAFF
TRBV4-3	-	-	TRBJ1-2	TGCGCCAGCAGCCAAGATGTCGATAACTATGGCTACACCTTC	CASSQDVDNYGYTF